The rows below give T cell receptor beta chains drawn from one sample of a study of neurological immune-mediated disorders. TCRdb reprocessed the 5' RACE reads with MiXCR, giving one entry per CDR3 protein. This table holds under 80,000 distinct CDR3 sequences, roughly an eighth found once. Material: PBMCs. These receptors came from a woman between 45 and 60 years old in good health. The CDR3 runs from the conserved cysteine through the conserved F or W. Fields, in order: D gene, J gene, clone size, V gene, CDR3 DNA, CDR3 protein. The D gene is left open where the match is weak. The size entry is marked missing in some rows and otherwise reads once, few, many or a size class.

>-|TRBJ2-1|-|TRBV18
TGTGCCAGCTCACCGTTAGCTTCCTCCTACAATGAGCAGTTCTTC
CASSPLASSYNEQFF
>TRBD1|TRBJ2-3|many|TRBV5-1
TGCGCCAGCAGCTCCTCCCCGGGACAGGTCAGCACAGATACGCAGTATTTT
CASSSSPGQVSTDTQYF
>TRBD2|TRBJ2-2|many|TRBV24-1
TGTGCCACCAGGGGAGGCGGGAGGGCCCTGGAGTCCGGGGAGCTGTTTTTT
CATRGGGRALESGELFF
>-|TRBJ1-3|-|TRBV20-1
TGCGCCATGGGTAGGGCCTCTGGAAACACCATATATTTT
CAMGRASGNTIYF
>TRBD2|TRBJ2-7|many|TRBV7-9
TGTGCCAGCAGCTTTGGGGGGGGCTACGAGCAGTACTTC
CASSFGGGYEQYF
>-|TRBJ2-7|-|TRBV7-6
TGTGCCAGCAGCCGAGGGGCGTCGAACGAGCAGTACTTC
CASSRGASNEQYF
>-|TRBJ2-1|many|TRBV28
TGTGCCAGCAGTTCCCCTCTGCCGAGCTCCTACAATGAGCAGTTCTTC
CASSSPLPSSYNEQFF
>TRBD1|TRBJ1-5|-|TRBV7-2
TGTGCCAGCAGCCCCAGGACAGGGGGCAATCAGCCCCAGCATTTT
CASSPRTGGNQPQHF
>-|TRBJ1-2|many|TRBV12-3/TRBV12-4
TGTGCCAGCACCCACCCCCCCGCAGGGGACTATGGCTACACCTTC
CASTHPPAGDYGYTF
>-|TRBJ2-6|many|TRBV14
TGTGCCAGCAGCCAAGCTTCTATTAGGGCCAACGTCCTGACTTTC
CASSQASIRANVLTF
>-|TRBJ1-4|-|TRBV5-1
TGCGCCAGCAGCTTGGGACAAACTAATGAAAAACTGTTTTTT
CASSLGQTNEKLFF
>-|TRBJ2-1|many|TRBV5-1
TGCGCCAGCAGCTTGGAACCGGGAGTGACAAATGAGCAGTTCTTC
CASSLEPGVTNEQFF
>-|TRBJ2-5|many|TRBV24-1
TGTGCCACCAGTGACCCACGCCAAGAGACCCAGTACTTC
CATSDPRQETQYF
>-|TRBJ2-7|many|TRBV5-1
TGCGCCAGCAGGCTGGACAACTACGAGCAGTACTTC
CASRLDNYEQYF
>-|TRBJ2-2|many|TRBV27
TGTGCCAGCAGTACCGACAGAAACACCGGGGAGCTGTTTTTT
CASSTDRNTGELFF